This record looks at one TCR beta chain sequence and its context. Its antigen is still unknown. This specimen belongs to a study of identical twins. Study-level results: Researchers reported weaker excess twin sharing in beta out-of-frame sequences.

The germline gives CDR1 SGHRS, CDR2 YFSETQ. The CDR3 extends over 15 amino acids. Trimming removed 4 bases at V and 0 bases at J, with 11 bases between. A universal primer site was created by template switching, with the cDNA bearing unique molecular identifiers. TCRdb fed the 5' RACE reads into MiXCR, producing one record per CDR3 protein. The sample lists 450,000 to 650,000 distinct CDR3 sequences, about 15% occurring once. Everyone who gave samples was a healthy Caucasian. These data also featured in a second study, about yellow fever vaccine responses in identical twins. That investigation notes: Twins reportedly showed a vaccine T cell response that seemed partly convergent and partly personalized.

Material for sequencing was CD4+ T cells sorted from blood. This clonotype was obtained from a woman aged 18 to 35 in good health. This chain connects TRBV5-1 to TRBJ2-1; D is unclear. The CDR3 bases are TGCGCCAGCAGCCCGACGACAAGCTCCTACAATGAGCAGTTCTTC. This codes for CASSPTTSSYNEQFF.